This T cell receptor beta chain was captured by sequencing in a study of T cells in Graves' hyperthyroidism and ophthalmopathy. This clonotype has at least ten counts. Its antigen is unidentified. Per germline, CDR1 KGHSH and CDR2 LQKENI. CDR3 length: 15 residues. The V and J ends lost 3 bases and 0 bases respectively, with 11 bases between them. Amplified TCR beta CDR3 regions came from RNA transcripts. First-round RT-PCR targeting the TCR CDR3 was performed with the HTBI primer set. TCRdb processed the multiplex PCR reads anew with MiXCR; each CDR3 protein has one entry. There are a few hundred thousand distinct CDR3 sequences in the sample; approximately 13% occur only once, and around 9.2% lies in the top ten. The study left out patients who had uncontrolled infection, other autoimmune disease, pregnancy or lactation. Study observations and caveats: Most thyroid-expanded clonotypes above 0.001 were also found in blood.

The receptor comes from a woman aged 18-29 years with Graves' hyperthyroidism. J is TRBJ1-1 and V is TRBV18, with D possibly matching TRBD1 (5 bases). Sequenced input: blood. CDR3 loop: CASSPGVGMNTEAFF. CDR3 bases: TGTGCCAGCTCACCGGGGGTCGGCATGAACACTGAAGCTTTCTTT.